These 14 T cell receptor beta chains share one sample of origin, sequenced in a study of shared clonotypes between healthy human individuals. Clones were read by immunoSEQ multiplex PCR, and TCRdb kept only the in-frame ones, dropping some. The sample carries 2,500,000 or so clones, around 94% recorded once. The sample taken for sequencing was naive CD4+ T cells sorted from blood. Subset reported: CD45RA+ positively selected. The receptors come from a man aged 18 to 29 in good health.

A remark on this clone: Other DNA sequences of this sample code for an identical CDR3. This chain links TRBV11-2 with TRBJ2-5; a weak D match, TRBD2 (5 bases). Trimming took 3 bases from V and 3 from J, leaving 5 bases between them. Per the germline V gene, CDR1 is SGHAT and CDR2 is FQNNGV. This CDR3 has 12 amino acids. CDR3 sequence reads: CASSFSEETQYF. CDR3 DNA sequence: TGTGCCAGCAGCTTTAGCGAAGAGACCCAGTACTTC.

The chain combines TRBV5-1 with TRBJ1-1; TRBD1 aligns across 9 bases. Trimming cost V 0 bases and J 0 bases; bases outside gene matches: 0. The CDR3 consists of 15 residues. Germline V gene sequence: CDR1 SGHRS, CDR2 YFSETQ. The CDR3 spells CASSLGDRVNTEAFF. The CDR3 nucleotides read TGCGCCAGCAGCTTGGGGGACAGGGTGAACACTGAAGCTTTCTTT.

The chain recombines TRBV5-1 with TRBJ2-5; TRBD1 agrees at 12 bases. Per germline, CDR1 SGHRS and CDR2 YFSETQ. The CDR3 extends over 16 amino acids. Germline trimming cut 4 bases from V and 5 bases from J; bases unmatched to any gene: 9. CDR3 DNA sequence: TGCGCCAGCAGCACCGGGACAGGGGGCCGAGGGGAGACCCAGTACTTC. Encoded protein: CASSTGTGGRGETQYF.

The chain joins TRBV6-8 to TRBJ1-5, with a possible D match to TRBD1 (5 bases). The V end was cut by 3 bases, the J end by 0 bases, with 15 bases between. The CDR3 is made up of 17 amino acids. Germline loops: CDR1 MNHGY, CDR2 SAAAGT. The CDR3 here is CASSYRGGLYSNQPQHF. As DNA, the CDR3 is TGTGCCAGCAGTTATCGGGGGGGGTTGTATAGCAATCAGCCCCAGCATTTT.

The chain is built from TRBV5-1 and TRBJ2-5; 12 positions agree with TRBD2. Per germline, CDR1 SGHRS and CDR2 YFSETQ. Unmatched junction bases numbered 11, after V lost 3 bases and J lost 5 bases. CDR3 length: 17 amino acids. CDR3 nucleotide sequence: TGCGCCAGCAGCTCCGGACTAGCGGGACTTGGGCGGGAGACCCAGTACTTC. This encodes CASSSGLAGLGRETQYF.

This clone appeared a single time. This CDR3 reads CASSIEYQGEQFF. The CDR3 DNA reads TGTGCCAGTAGTATAGAATATCAGGGGGAGCAGTTCTTC. This chain links TRBV19 with TRBJ2-1, with D tentatively TRBD1 (6 bases). There are 13 residues in the CDR3. V lost 0 bases, J lost 10 bases, and 10 bases lay in between. The germline V gene encodes CDR1 LNHDA and CDR2 SQIVND (reference sequence).

In regard to this clone: Other DNA sequences in the same sample also yield this CDR3. The chain joins TRBV6-6 to TRBJ2-7; weak D call: TRBD2 (5 bases). The germline CDR1 and CDR2 sequences are MNHNY and SVGAGI (reference sequence). This CDR3 is 13 amino acids long. Trimming removed 6 bases at V and 2 bases at J, with 11 bases between. CDR3 in amino acids: CASSLTGTYEQYF. In DNA, the CDR3 is TGTGCCAGCAGCCTCACGGGGACCTACGAGCAGTACTTC.

V gene TRBV5-1 combines with J gene TRBJ2-6; D might be TRBD1 or TRBD2, each matching 5 bases. The germline gives CDR1 SGHRS, CDR2 YFSETQ. V lost 8 bases to trimming and J lost 2 bases, with 11 bases between them. The CDR3 length is 14 residues. The CDR3 reads CASSRGAGANVLTF. The CDR3 DNA reads as TGCGCCAGTTCTAGGGGAGCTGGGGCCAACGTCCTGACTTTC.

The chain recombines TRBV7-9 with TRBJ2-1; D tentatively reads TRBD1 or TRBD2 (5 bases each). The CDR3 contains 15 residues. The V gene lost 0 bases and the J gene lost 9 bases, with 15 bases spanning the gap. The germline CDR1 and CDR2 sequences are SEHNR and FQNEAQ (reference sequence). The DNA for the CDR3 is TGTGCCAGCAGCTTAGCGAGGGGTGTTGGGGGTGAGCAGTTCTTC. It yields the protein CASSLARGVGGEQFF.

The chain has TRBV6-6 and TRBJ1-1, with D tentatively TRBD1 (5 bases). This CDR3 contains 16 residues. Trimming removed 7 bases at V and 1 base at J, with 19 bases between. Germline CDR1 reads MNHNY; CDR2 reads SVGAGI (reference sequence). CDR3 region: CASTRRGAQPNTEAFF. The DNA of the CDR3 is TGTGCCAGCACCCGAAGAGGGGCCCAGCCGAACACTGAAGCTTTCTTT.

On this clone itself: This sample also contains other DNA sequences that code for the same CDR3. V usage is TRBV18 and J usage is TRBJ1-1, with 9 bases lining up with TRBD1. Per the germline V gene, CDR1 is KGHSH and CDR2 is LQKENI. CDR3 size: 15 residues. Losses at the gene ends were 3 bases for V and 0 bases for J; bases not matched to a gene: 2. CDR3 in DNA: TGTGCCAGCTCACCTGGACAGGGGATGAACACTGAAGCTTTCTTT. Protein product: CASSPGQGMNTEAFF. The whole variable domain, remainder taken from reference TRBV18 and TRBJ1-1, is NAGVMQNPRHLVRRRGQEARLRCSPMKGHSHVYWYRQLPEEGLKFMVYLQKENIIDESGMPKERFSAEFPKEGPSILRIQQVVRGDSAAYFCASSPGQGMNTEAFFGQGTRLTVV.

This rearrangement joins TRBV7-9 to TRBJ1-1; 10 bases align to TRBD1. CDR1 is SEHNR and CDR2 is FQNEAQ in the germline V gene (reference sequence). J lost 7 bases, V lost 6 bases, and 11 bases had no gene match. The CDR3 is 15 amino acids. CDR3 amino acids: CASRRDATGGLEAFF. For the CDR3, the DNA is TGTGCCAGCAGGCGCGACGCGACAGGGGGCCTTGAAGCTTTCTTT.

This clone was counted between two and nine times. The V call is TRBV6-1, the J call TRBJ1-2; D unclear. V gave up 2 bases and J gave up 4 bases, with 5 bases separating them. The CDR3 has 12 amino acids. Germline V gene sequence: CDR1 MNHNS, CDR2 SASEGT. The CDR3 bases are TGTGCCAGCAGTGAATTCACCTATGGCTACACCTTC. It is translated as CASSEFTYGYTF.

The chain links TRBV6-1 to TRBJ2-2; D perhaps matches TRBD1 (6 bases). Trimming took 4 bases from V and 4 from J, leaving 10 bases between them. The CDR3 runs 14 residues. The germline gives CDR1 MNHNS, CDR2 SASEGT. CDR3 bases: TGTGCCAGCAGTGCGACAGGAACCACCGGGGAGCTGTTTTTT. Translation gives CASSATGTTGELFF.